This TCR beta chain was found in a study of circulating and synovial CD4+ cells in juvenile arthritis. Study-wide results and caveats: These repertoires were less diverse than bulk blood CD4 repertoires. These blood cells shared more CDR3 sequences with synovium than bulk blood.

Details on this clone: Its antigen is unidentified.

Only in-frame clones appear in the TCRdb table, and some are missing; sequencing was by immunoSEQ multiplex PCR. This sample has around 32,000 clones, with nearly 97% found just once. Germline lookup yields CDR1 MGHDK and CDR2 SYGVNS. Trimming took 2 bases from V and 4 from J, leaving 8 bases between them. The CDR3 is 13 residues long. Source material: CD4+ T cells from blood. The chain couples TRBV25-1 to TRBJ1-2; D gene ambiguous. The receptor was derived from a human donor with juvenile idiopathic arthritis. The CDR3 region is CASSEGPPYGYTF. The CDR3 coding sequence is TGTGCCAGCAGTGAAGGGCCTCCCTATGGCTACACCTTC.